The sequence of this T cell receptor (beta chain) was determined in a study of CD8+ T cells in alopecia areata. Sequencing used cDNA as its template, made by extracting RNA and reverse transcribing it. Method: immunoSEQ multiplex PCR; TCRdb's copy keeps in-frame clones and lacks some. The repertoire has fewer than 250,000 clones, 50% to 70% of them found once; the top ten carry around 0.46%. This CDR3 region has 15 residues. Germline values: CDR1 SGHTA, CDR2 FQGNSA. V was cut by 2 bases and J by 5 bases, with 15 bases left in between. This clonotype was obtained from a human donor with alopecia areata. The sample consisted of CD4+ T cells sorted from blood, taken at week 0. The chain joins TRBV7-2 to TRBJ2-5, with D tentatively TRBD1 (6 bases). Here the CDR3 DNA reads TGTGCCAGCAGCTTAACGAAGGGGGTAGGGGAGACCCAGTACTTC. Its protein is CASSLTKGVGETQYF.